This TCR beta chain appears in the sequencing data of a study of cytomegalovirus exposure and HLA in healthy donors. In the case of this clone: Its antigen is not known.

Regarding the study as a whole: Researchers counted 150 to 200 TCR beta chains as cytomegalovirus-associated. An observed cluster of highly shared sequence variants was recorded as a likely sequencing artifact. Later findings reportedly placed an Asian-associated ancestry cluster below the approximately 630-donor mean for N-insertions. Three CMV-associated chains were confirmed in vitro to be specific for CMV antigens.

The primer mix had 60 Vbeta and 13 Jbeta primers. Profiling relied on immunoSEQ multiplex PCR, and the TCRdb table lists in-frame clones only, not all of them. The data show about 140,000 clones, approximately 72% seen once. The CDR3 is made up of 13 amino acids. Trimming cost V 0 bases and J 9 bases; bases outside gene matches: 3. CDR1 and CDR2 from the germline V gene are SGHNT and YYREEE (reference sequence). The sample taken for sequencing was PBMCs. This TCR derives from a woman aged 60 to 75 in good health and CMV-seronegative. This chain joins TRBV5-4 and TRBJ2-1; 7 bases are shared with TRBD2. This chain's CDR3 is CASSLVAGAEQFF. The CDR3 DNA is TGTGCCAGCAGCTTGGTTGCGGGAGCTGAGCAGTTCTTC. The full variable domain, its missing parts supplied by reference TRBV5-4 and TRBJ2-1, is ETGVTQSPTHLIKTRGQQVTLRCSSQSGHNTVSWYQQALGQGPQFIFQYYREEENGRGNFPPRFSGLQFPNYSSELNVNALELDDSALYLCASSLVAGAEQFFGPGTRLTVL.